The 25 T cell receptor beta chains in this list originate from one sample, sequenced in a study of T-cell reconstitution after alpha-beta-depleted transplantation in children. During its preparation, the TCRbeta library received unique molecular identifiers. MiXCR, applied by TCRdb to the PCR reads, yields one record per CDR3 protein. In the table there are roughly 500,000 distinct CDR3 sequences, approximately 20% of which are singletons. Sample: PBMCs from the stem cell graft donor, taken from the stem cell graft. Receptors originate from a human donor who donated a stem cell graft to a child with acute lymphoblastic leukemia.

V usage is TRBV12-3 or TRBV12-4 and J usage is TRBJ2-2; possible D gene TRBD2, 5 bases. The length of the CDR3 is 12 residues. V lost 7 bases and J lost 6, with 9 bases in between. The DNA for the CDR3 is TGTGCCAGCATTGAGGGATCCGGGGAGCTGTTTTTT. The encoded protein is CASIEGSGELFF.

V and J are TRBV5-1 and TRBJ2-2, with D uncertain. Germline loops: CDR1 SGHRS, CDR2 YFSETQ. The CDR3 totals 16 residues. Between the trimmed V and J ends, which lost 4 bases and 0 bases, there was a span of 13 bases. The CDR3, as DNA: TGCGCCAGCAGCCCTACGGCCCGCGCGAACACCGGGGAGCTGTTTTTT. This sequence encodes CASSPTARANTGELFF.

The chain employs TRBV20-1 and TRBJ2-2; D ambiguous. The CDR3 is 19 residues long. Germline lookup yields CDR1 DFQATT and CDR2 SNEGSKA (reference sequence). The V gene lost 3 bases and the J gene lost 2 bases, with 25 bases spanning the gap. The CDR3 spells CSARVYRAPVVHNTGELFF. Written as DNA, the CDR3 is TGCAGTGCTAGGGTCTACCGGGCCCCCGTTGTGCACAACACCGGGGAGCTGTTTTTT.

This clonotype came up a few times. This sequence joins TRBV9 and TRBJ2-5; the D gene could be TRBD1 or TRBD2 (5 bases each). The germline gives CDR1 SGDLS, CDR2 YYNGEE. The CDR3 has 14 amino acids. Trimming shortened V by 3 bases and J by 3 bases, and 12 bases separated the two germline ends. The CDR3 protein is CASSAWDREETQYF. CDR3 in DNA: TGTGCCAGCAGCGCCTGGGACCGGGAAGAGACCCAGTACTTC.

The sample holds a few counts of this clonotype. The chain links TRBV20-1 to TRBJ2-7, with a possible D match to TRBD1 (5 bases). In germline, CDR1 is DFQATT, CDR2 SNEGSKA (reference sequence). With 2 bases removed from V and 4 bases from J, the gap between germline ends came to 12 bases. CDR3 length: 13 residues. As DNA, the CDR3 is TGCAGTGCTAGATGGCAGGGAAGTTACGAGCAGTACTTC. Residues: CSARWQGSYEQYF.

V is TRBV15 and J is TRBJ1-4; 7 positions match TRBD1. The CDR3 is made up of 15 amino acids. V lost 0 bases to trimming and J lost 10 bases; unmatched junction nucleotides: 8. Germline V gives CDR1 LNHNV, CDR2 YYDKDF (reference sequence). The CDR3 loop is CATSREGQGVRKLFF. The CDR3 nucleotides are TGTGCCACCAGCAGAGAAGGGCAGGGGGTTCGAAAACTGTTTTTT.

The chain links TRBV12-3 or TRBV12-4 to TRBJ2-1, with D possibly TRBD1 on 5 matching bases. This CDR3 is built from 15 residues. V was clipped by 5 bases and J by 1 base, with 12 bases between them. The CDR3, as DNA: TGTGCCAGCAGTGTGACAGCGTTATCCTACAATGAGCAGTTCTTC. This encodes CASSVTALSYNEQFF.

This chain joins TRBV7-9 and TRBJ2-3; TRBD1 matches at 7 bases. Germline V gene lookup returns CDR1 SEHNR and CDR2 FQNEAQ (reference sequence). The J segment lost 2 bases and the V segment lost 3 bases, leaving 11 bases of the junction unmatched. The CDR3 loop spans 17 amino acids. CDR3 protein: CASSLGWQGQSTDTQYF. CDR3 bases: TGTGCCAGCAGCTTGGGGTGGCAGGGACAGTCCACAGATACGCAGTATTTT.

In its sample, this clonotype was seen a few times. The rearrangement links TRBV12-3 or TRBV12-4 to TRBJ1-5, with D tentatively TRBD1 (6 bases). The V and J ends lost 3 bases and 9 bases respectively, with 15 bases between them. The CDR3 runs to 14 residues. CDR3 protein: CASSLGGARTPQHF. For the CDR3, the DNA is TGTGCCAGCAGTTTGGGGGGGGCGCGGACGCCCCAGCATTTT.

The chain carries TRBV28 and TRBJ1-2, with D possibly matching TRBD1 (6 bases). The CDR3 is 13 residues long. The V gene's germline CDR1 is MDHEN and CDR2 SYDVKM. The V end lost 2 bases, the J end lost 8 bases, and 12 bases lay between the germline ends. The CDR3 DNA is TGTGCCAGCAGTTTAGCGACAGGACAAGGCTACACCTTC. Translation: CASSLATGQGYTF.

This clonotype was counted between two and nine times. The chain has TRBV11-1 and TRBJ2-7; 7 bases map to TRBD2. The junction had 9 bases not matched to a gene; V was cut back by 3 bases and J by 1 base. Looked up from germline, CDR1 is SGHAT and CDR2 is FQDESV (reference sequence). CDR3 length: 16 amino acids. The chain's CDR3 is CASSFFRGRESYEQYF. In nucleotides, the CDR3 is TGTGCCAGCAGCTTCTTTCGCGGGAGAGAGTCCTACGAGCAGTACTTC. Variable domain in full (rest from reference TRBV11-1 and TRBJ2-7): EAEVAQSPRYKITEKSQAVAFWCDPISGHATLYWYRQILGQGPELLVQFQDESVVDDSQLPKDRFSAERLKGVDSTLKIQPAELGDSAMYLCASSFFRGRESYEQYFGPGTRLTVT.

The chain combines TRBV12-3 or TRBV12-4 with TRBJ1-5, with D perhaps TRBD1 (5 bases). Trimming took off 6 bases at V and 1 base at J, with 13 bases between the two ends. The CDR3 covers 15 residues. In nucleotides, the CDR3 is TGTGCCAGCAGCGGTCAGGGTCTAAGCAATCAGCCCCAGCATTTT. Its translation is CASSGQGLSNQPQHF.

V is TRBV7-9 and J is TRBJ2-7; TRBD1 aligns across 9 bases. Germline V lookup: CDR1 SEHNR, CDR2 FQNEAQ (reference sequence). Trimming at V came to 5 bases and at J to 0 bases, leaving 5 bases not matched to a gene. This CDR3 comprises 15 residues. In nucleotides, the CDR3 is TGTGCCAGCAGCGTAACAGGGGGCTTCTCCTACGAGCAGTACTTC. Protein: CASSVTGGFSYEQYF.

A few counts support this clonotype. This chain links TRBV9 with TRBJ1-2; perhaps TRBD1 as D (6 bases). The CDR3 has 17 residues. Germline-derived CDR1 and CDR2 are SGDLS and YYNGEE. The V gene lost 0 bases and the J gene lost 6 bases, with 21 bases spanning the gap. The CDR3 sequence: CASSVAVGYQGMDGYTF. The CDR3 DNA is TGTGCCAGCAGCGTAGCCGTCGGATACCAGGGGATGGATGGCTACACCTTC.

This rearrangement joins TRBV27 to TRBJ2-7; 13 bases are a match to TRBD2. V gave up 6 bases and J gave up 6 bases; unmatched junction bases: 8. The CDR3 runs 15 residues. Germline CDR1 MNHEY, CDR2 SMNVEV (reference sequence). CDR3: CASRDGLAGEGEQYF. CDR3 in DNA: TGTGCCAGCAGGGACGGACTAGCGGGAGAAGGCGAGCAGTACTTC.

This rearrangement joins TRBV2 to TRBJ2-6, with D unresolved. The CDR3 covers 18 residues. CDR1 SNHLY and CDR2 FYNNEI come from the germline V gene. V lost 2 bases, J lost 0 bases, and 14 bases lay in between. The CDR3 DNA sequence: TGTGCCAGCAGTGAAAGGCCGACACTATACTCTGGGGCCAACGTCCTGACTTTC. Its translation is CASSERPTLYSGANVLTF.

There are a few counts of this clonotype. The chain joins TRBV12-3 or TRBV12-4 to TRBJ1-5, with 7 bases identical to TRBD1. The CDR3 has 14 amino acids. The V and J ends lost 7 bases and 4 bases, in that order; junction bases with no gene match: 7. CDR3 coding DNA: TGTGCCAGCACCAGGGGGGAGCAAAATCAGCCCCAGCATTTT. It translates to CASTRGEQNQPQHF.

This clonotype was found many times. This chain links TRBV5-1 with TRBJ2-1, with unresolved D. The CDR3 extends over 12 amino acids. V gave up 0 bases and J gave up 3 bases, with 1 base separating them. Germline V gene data show CDR1 as SGHRS and CDR2 as YFSETQ. The CDR3 nucleotides read TGCGCCAGCAGCTTGGTCTACAATGAGCAGTTCTTC. Translation gives CASSLVYNEQFF.

This chain uses TRBV3-1 with TRBJ2-5; D call uncertain. The CDR3 runs to 15 residues. V dropped 0 bases and J dropped 5 bases, with 13 bases sitting between them. The germline V gene encodes CDR1 LGHDT and CDR2 YNNKEL (reference sequence). CDR3 loop: CASSQELPRRETQYF. CDR3 nucleotide sequence: TGTGCCAGCAGCCAAGAGCTCCCCCGGCGGGAGACCCAGTACTTC.

The chain combines TRBV4-1 with TRBJ2-6; D is perhaps TRBD1 (5 bases). V lost 2 bases and J 2 bases, leaving 10 bases between the germline ends. CDR3 size: 16 residues. Germline assignment: CDR1 MGHRA and CDR2 YSYEKL. CDR3 DNA: TGCGCCAGCAGCCAAATATGGGGCCCTGGGGCCAACGTCCTGACTTTC. Protein sequence: CASSQIWGPGANVLTF.

This clonotype has just a few counts. The rearrangement links TRBV30 to TRBJ1-1; a possible D gene is TRBD1 (5 bases). This CDR3 contains 14 residues. Germline V gene sequence: CDR1 GTSNPN, CDR2 SVGIG (reference sequence). Trimming removed 1 base at V and 0 bases at J, with 9 bases between. In nucleotides, the CDR3 is TGTGCCTGGAGTGCGGGACTCATGAACACTGAAGCTTTCTTT. This gives the protein CAWSAGLMNTEAFF.

In its sample, this clonotype was seen a few times. The chain combines TRBV15 with TRBJ2-7; 7 positions match TRBD2. Per the germline V gene, CDR1 is LNHNV and CDR2 is YYDKDF (reference sequence). After removal of 2 bases from V and 2 bases from J, the junction contained 12 bases not matched to a gene. CDR3 length: 17 amino acids. The CDR3 here is CATSRFRIGAGAYEQYF. The DNA for the CDR3 is TGTGCCACCAGCAGATTCAGGATTGGTGCGGGAGCCTACGAGCAGTACTTC.

In this sample, this clonotype turned up a few times. The gene calls are TRBV10-1 and TRBJ2-7, with D perhaps TRBD1 (5 bases). The CDR3 runs to 15 residues. Germline CDR1 WNHNN, CDR2 SYGVQD (reference sequence). V gave up 2 bases and J gave up 0 bases, with 11 bases separating them. CDR3 nucleotide sequence: TGCGCCAGCAGTGAGAACAGGATGAGCTCCTACGAGCAGTACTTC. Translation: CASSENRMSSYEQYF.

The chain has TRBV12-3 or TRBV12-4 and TRBJ2-7, with 12 bases fitting TRBD2. The CDR3 extends over 16 amino acids. Trimming removed 1 base from V and 4 bases from J; junction bases left unmatched: 5. The CDR3 nucleotides are TGTGCCAGCAGTTTAGGCTGGACTAGCGGGAAATACGAGCAGTACTTC. The encoded protein is CASSLGWTSGKYEQYF.

The V gene is TRBV9, the J gene TRBJ2-1, with D perhaps matching TRBD1 (5 bases). CDR3 length equals 13 residues. Germline assignment: CDR1 SGDLS and CDR2 YYNGEE. Between the trimmed V and J ends, which lost 0 bases and 6 bases, there was a span of 7 bases. In nucleotides, the CDR3 is TGTGCCAGCAGCGTAGAGGGGTTCAATGAGCAGTTCTTC. Encoded protein: CASSVEGFNEQFF.